The TCR beta chain under discussion was sequenced for a study of T cells in Graves' hyperthyroidism and ophthalmopathy. For the study at large: Peripheral blood was taken when the disease was first diagnosed, before any treatment began.

Study-wide points: Blood also showed most of the thyroid clonotypes that were expanded above 0.001.

With a duration under 2 months, the hyperthyroidism was newly diagnosed in patients aged 18 to 65. The blood specimen was taken at initial hyperthyroidism diagnosis, before any ophthalmopathy symptoms. At least ten counts were recorded for this clonotype. The antigen remains unidentified. The germline V gene has CDR1 LNHDA and CDR2 SQIVND (reference sequence). V was pared by 6 bases and J by 4 bases, with 16 bases between. The CDR3 is 15 amino acids. Template material for amplifying TCR beta CDR3 regions consisted of RNA transcripts. An initial round of RT-PCR targeting the TCR CDR3 relied on the HTBI primer set. TCRdb analysed the multiplex PCR reads with MiXCR anew, one entry per CDR3 protein. The sample gives hundreds of thousands of distinct CDR3 sequences, about 15% of which show up once; roughly 5.5% is in the top ten.

The sequenced sample was blood. The clonotype was recovered from a woman aged 30 to 39 with Graves' hyperthyroidism that later progressed to Graves' ophthalmopathy. The genes are TRBV19 and TRBJ1-5; a possible D gene is TRBD1 (6 bases). CDR3 protein: CASSPRQDFNQPQHF. The DNA of the CDR3 is TGTGCCAGTAGCCCCCGACAGGACTTTAATCAGCCCCAGCATTTT.